This T cell receptor beta chain was obtained from a study of PD-L1 blockade in urothelial cancer. Study context: Males with bladder-origin urothelial cancer made up about 90% of the roughly 29 patients. Prior regimens of chemotherapy numbered 0 to 3 per patient.

Time point specified: pretreatment peripheral blood. The CDR3 runs to 15 residues. V lost 4 bases, J lost 3 bases, and 11 bases stayed unmatched. CDR1 SQVTM and CDR2 ANQGSEA come from the germline V gene. Synthetic templates analogous to TCR were spiked into all PCRs individually. Method: immunoSEQ multiplex PCR; TCRdb's copy keeps in-frame clones and lacks some. The table shows approximately 32,000 clones, with roughly 82% occurring only once. The chain couples TRBV29-1 to TRBJ1-2; 7 bases map to TRBD1. The sample consisted of PBMCs, taken around atezolizumab (anti-PD-L1) treatment. This clonotype originated in a man between 60 and 70 years old with urothelial cancer. In DNA form, the CDR3 reads TGCAGCGTTGTACCCACAGGGGCTGAGGACTATGGCTACACCTTC. This codes for CSVVPTGAEDYGYTF.